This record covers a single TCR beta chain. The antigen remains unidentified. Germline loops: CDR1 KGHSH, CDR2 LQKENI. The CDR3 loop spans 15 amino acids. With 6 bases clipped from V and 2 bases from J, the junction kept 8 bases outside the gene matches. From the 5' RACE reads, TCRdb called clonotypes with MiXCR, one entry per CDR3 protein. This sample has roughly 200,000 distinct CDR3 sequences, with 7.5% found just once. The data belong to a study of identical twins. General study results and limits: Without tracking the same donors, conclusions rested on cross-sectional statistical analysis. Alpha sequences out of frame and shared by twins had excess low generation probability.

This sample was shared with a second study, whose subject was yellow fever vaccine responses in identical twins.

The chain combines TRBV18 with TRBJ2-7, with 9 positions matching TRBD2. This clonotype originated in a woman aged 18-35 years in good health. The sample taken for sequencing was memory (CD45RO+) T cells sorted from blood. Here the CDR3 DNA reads TGTGCCAGCTCCGTCGGACTAGCGTCTACCTACGAGCAGTACTTC. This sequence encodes CASSVGLASTYEQYF.